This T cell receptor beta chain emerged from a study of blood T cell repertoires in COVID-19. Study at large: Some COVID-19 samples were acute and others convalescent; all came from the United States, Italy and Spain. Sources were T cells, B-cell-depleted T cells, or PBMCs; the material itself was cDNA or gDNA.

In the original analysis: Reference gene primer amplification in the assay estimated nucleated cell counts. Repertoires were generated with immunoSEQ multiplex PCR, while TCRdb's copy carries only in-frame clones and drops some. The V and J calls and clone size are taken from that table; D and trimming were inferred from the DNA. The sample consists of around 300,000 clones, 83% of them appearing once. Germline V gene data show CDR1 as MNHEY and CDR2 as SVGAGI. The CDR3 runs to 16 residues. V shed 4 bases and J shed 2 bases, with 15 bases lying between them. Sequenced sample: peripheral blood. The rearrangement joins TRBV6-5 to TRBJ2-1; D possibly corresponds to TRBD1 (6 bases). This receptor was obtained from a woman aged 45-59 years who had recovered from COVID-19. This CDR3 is CASSLDSLGTYNEQFF. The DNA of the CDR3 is TGTGCCAGCAGTTTGGACAGTCTAGGGACCTACAATGAGCAGTTCTTC.